The rows below give T cell receptor beta chains drawn from one sample of a study of OX40 agonist ivuxolimab in advanced cancers. TCRdb keeps only in-frame clones here, not all; method: immunoSEQ multiplex PCR. The sample contains approximately 66,000 clones, around 83% of which appear only once. Sequencing used CD4+ or CD8+ T cells sorted from blood, obtained in a trial of the OX40 agonist ivuxolimab. All receptors come from an adult with an advanced solid tumor such as melanoma, head and neck, liver or kidney cancer. CDR3s include the opening cysteine and the closing phenylalanine or tryptophan. A D gene is named only where the DNA matches it firmly. Expanded clones get a size class; other rows say once, few or many, or leave the size out.

d_gene	v_gene	j_gene	abundance	CDR3aa
.	TRBV5-1	TRBJ1-5	few	CASSCQKGGGNQPQHF
.	TRBV25-1	TRBJ1-3	.	CASSGNGNTIYF
TRBD1	TRBV13	TRBJ1-6	.	CASTLLRSQGGLNSPLHF
.	TRBV5-1	TRBJ2-2	.	CASSFHGGQAGELFF
.	TRBV18	TRBJ2-2	once	CASSPQRQTNTGELFF
.	TRBV7-2	TRBJ1-5	.	CASSLGRGAGGQPQHF
.	TRBV14	TRBJ1-1	.	CASSQAAEAFF
.	TRBV18	TRBJ1-1	.	CASSRDTGRTEAFF
TRBD1	TRBV7-2	TRBJ1-1	.	CASSFRTGTGGTEAFF
.	TRBV18	TRBJ2-5	.	CASSPGLQVGQTQYF
.	TRBV18	TRBJ1-1	once	CASSPQEGNTEAFF
.	TRBV4-1	TRBJ2-5	.	CASSQDLPAHWTQYF
.	TRBV6-5	TRBJ2-3	.	CASSYSAIWGTDTQYF
.	TRBV18	TRBJ2-5	.	CASSPTEPQEIQYF
TRBD2	TRBV11-2	TRBJ2-7	.	CASREPGGANRYEQYF
.	TRBV6-1	TRBJ2-3	.	CASRPGGHTDTQYF
.	TRBV5-1	TRBJ1-6	.	CASSLGQSNSPLHF
.	TRBV5-1	TRBJ1-4	few	CASSLDGEPNEKLFF
.	TRBV19	TRBJ1-3	.	CASIQRHSGNTIYF
.	TRBV18	TRBJ1-1	once	CAIKYGQENTEAFF
.	TRBV4-1	TRBJ2-6	.	CASSQDRASSGANVLTF
.	TRBV6-5	TRBJ1-5	few	CASRRDFSNQPQHF
.	TRBV19	TRBJ1-3	once	CASSPRRPQGRHISGNTIYF
.	TRBV7-6	TRBJ1-4	.	CASSLAPGAFGEKLFF
.	TRBV5-8	TRBJ2-5	.	CASSLVRGLARWTQYF
.	TRBV5-1	TRBJ1-1	.	CASSLVSLGSEAFF
.	TRBV5-5	TRBJ2-7	.	CASSLSWSSSYEQYF
.	TRBV6-1	TRBJ2-1	.	CASSPTRVLYNEQFF
TRBD2	TRBV11-2	TRBJ2-3	.	CASSLEGGGATDTQYF
TRBD1	TRBV5-1	TRBJ1-4	.	CASSPGTGGDEKLFF
.	TRBV4-2	TRBJ1-3	.	CASSQDLTVRGNTIYF
.	TRBV5-1	TRBJ2-7	.	CASSLDSHYEQYF
.	TRBV5-1	TRBJ1-1	.	CASSLWSGNTEAFF
.	TRBV5-4	TRBJ1-1	.	CASSLVLRGNTEAFF
TRBD1	TRBV5-1	TRBJ1-1	.	CASSWGQPNTEAFF
.	TRBV12-5	TRBJ2-5	.	CASGSFVRAGQETQYF
TRBD2	TRBV29-1	TRBJ2-3	once	CSVALAGGRTDTQYF
TRBD2	TRBV14	TRBJ2-3	.	CASSLGLAGVFPTDTQYF
.	TRBV19	TRBJ1-3	.	CASSRDSAGSAGNTIYF
.	TRBV5-1	TRBJ2-5	.	CASSLSGAHQETQYF
.	TRBV6-5	TRBJ2-1	.	CASQPPGGYNEQFF
.	TRBV6-6	TRBJ1-2	few	CASAGTGPSNYGYTF
TRBD1	TRBV7-8	TRBJ2-1	.	CASSAPGQVRGEQFF
TRBD1	TRBV13	TRBJ1-5	.	CASSLGRGQGSQPQHF
.	TRBV5-1	TRBJ2-7	.	CASSPSGTPGYEQYF
.	TRBV6-1	TRBJ1-3	.	CASSDFPGGGGNTIYF
TRBD1	TRBV9	TRBJ1-2	.	CASSEQTGYYGYTF
.	TRBV6-1	TRBJ2-4	.	CASSEGLVRNSGKNIQYF
.	TRBV6-1	TRBJ2-5	.	CASSVSLAGVETQYF
.	TRBV7-9	TRBJ2-7	.	CASSPGAVEQYF
TRBD1	TRBV5-1	TRBJ2-7	.	CASSAMRGQGQDEQYF
TRBD1	TRBV19	TRBJ1-5	.	CASTSMGQGVLQPQHF
.	TRBV6-5	TRBJ1-1	.	CASSYGEQLNTEAFF
TRBD1	TRBV19	TRBJ1-1	.	CASTGTGIMNTEAFF
TRBD1	TRBV5-5	TRBJ2-5	.	CASSTQDRVQETQYF
TRBD2	TRBV5-1	TRBJ2-5	.	CASSWSTSGQETQYF
TRBD2	TRBV7-6	TRBJ2-6	.	CASSLRGAGANVLTF
.	TRBV9	TRBJ2-5	.	CASSVGGAGKETQYF
.	TRBV19	TRBJ1-3	.	CASSIGAGNTIYF
.	TRBV5-1	TRBJ2-3	.	CASSLAGTGADAQYF